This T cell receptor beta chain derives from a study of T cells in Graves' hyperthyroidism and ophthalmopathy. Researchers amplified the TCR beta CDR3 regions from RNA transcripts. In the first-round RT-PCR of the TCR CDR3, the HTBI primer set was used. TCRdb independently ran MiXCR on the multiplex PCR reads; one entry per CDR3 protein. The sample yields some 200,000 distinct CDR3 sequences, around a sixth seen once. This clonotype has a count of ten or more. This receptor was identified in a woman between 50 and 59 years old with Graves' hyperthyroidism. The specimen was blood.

CDR3 nucleotides: TGTGCCAGCTCACCACGACAGAATAGCAATCAGCCCCAGCATTTT. Its translation: CASSPRQNSNQPQHF. This chain joins TRBV18 and TRBJ1-5; D possibly corresponds to TRBD1 (5 bases). This CDR3 contains 15 residues. CDR1 and CDR2 (germline): KGHSH, LQKENI. Trimming took 1 base from V and 0 from J, leaving 7 bases between them.